This is a list of T cell receptor beta chains from one sample in a study of breast tumors, draining lymph nodes, adjacent tissues. TCRdb re-analysed the multiplex PCR reads in MiXCR, keeping a single row per CDR3 protein. The table shows some 83,000 distinct CDR3 sequences, with roughly a fifth occurring only once. The sample comprised axillary lymph node tissue. The source of these receptors is a female donor with breast cancer. Some clones in this sample may be carry-over from other donors' samples. The CDR3 runs from the conserved cysteine through the conserved F or W. D genes are given only for firm matches. Size is omitted from some rows. Given values are once, few, many or a class for expanded clones.

V,size,D,J,CDR3,DNA
TRBV4-3,many,TRBD1,TRBJ2-7,CASSQDLGGGYEQYF,TGCGCCAGCAGCCAAGATCTAGGGGGCGGATACGAGCAGTACTTC
TRBV6-2/TRBV6-3,many,.,TRBJ1-2,CASSRLTGSYGYTF,TGTGCCAGCAGTCGCCTGACCGGATCTTATGGCTACACCTTC
TRBV19,many,.,TRBJ2-1,CASSAYSERDEQFF,TGTGCCAGTAGTGCATATAGCGAAAGGGATGAGCAGTTCTTC
TRBV20-1,many,.,TRBJ1-2,CSAYRQGYGYTF,TGCAGTGCTTACCGGCAGGGCTATGGCTACACCTTC
TRBV27,few,.,TRBJ2-1,CASSLRDLNPNEQFF,TGTGCCAGCAGCCTCAGGGACCTTAATCCCAATGAGCAGTTCTTC
TRBV12-3/TRBV12-4,many,TRBD1,TRBJ2-1,CASRPGTGPYNEQFF,TGTGCCAGCAGACCCGGGACAGGACCCTACAATGAGCAGTTCTTC
TRBV2,many,.,TRBJ2-1,CASSVYYNEQFF,TGTGCCAGCAGTGTTTACTACAATGAGCAGTTCTTC
TRBV19,many,.,TRBJ2-7,CASSVQDRSYEQYF,TGTGCCAGTAGTGTACAAGACAGATCCTACGAGCAGTACTTC
TRBV29-1,many,.,TRBJ2-5,CSVVALTGVQETQYF,TGCAGCGTTGTTGCCCTTACGGGGGTACAAGAGACCCAGTACTTC
TRBV28,.,.,TRBJ2-3,CASSSLGQHTDTQYF,TGTGCCAGCAGTTCGCTAGGACAGCACACAGATACGCAGTATTTT
TRBV3-1,.,TRBD2,TRBJ2-3,CASSREGYTQYF,TGTGCCAGCAGCCGGGAGGGGTATACGCAGTATTTT
TRBV4-2,many,TRBD2,TRBJ2-3,CASSQLLAGGSGDTQYF,TGTGCCAGCAGCCAACTACTAGCGGGAGGTTCGGGGGATACGCAGTATTTT
TRBV30,.,TRBD1,TRBJ1-2,CAWAWTGYGYTF,TGTGCCTGGGCCTGGACAGGGTATGGCTACACCTTC
TRBV3-1,.,.,TRBJ1-3,CASSTDSFGNTIYF,TGTGCCAGCAGTACGGACAGCTTTGGAAACACCATATATTTT
TRBV4-1,many,.,TRBJ2-1,CASSQEGRASAYNEQFF,TGCGCCAGCAGCCAAGAAGGCAGAGCCTCGGCTTACAATGAGCAGTTCTTC
TRBV7-9,many,.,TRBJ1-2,CASSPGPASGYTF,TGTGCCAGCAGCCCGGGACCCGCAAGTGGCTACACCTTC
TRBV7-2,many,TRBD1,TRBJ2-5,CASSSTGGVETQYF,TGTGCCAGCAGCTCCACAGGGGGAGTAGAGACCCAGTACTTC
TRBV14,many,.,TRBJ2-5,CASSQTQWTQYF,TGTGCCAGCAGCCAGACCCAGTGGACCCAGTACTTC
TRBV20-1,many,.,TRBJ2-3,CSATRVTDTQYF,TGCAGTGCTACCAGGGTCACAGATACGCAGTATTTT
TRBV20-1,.,TRBD2,TRBJ2-1,CSAPLRAGGYNEQFF,TGCAGTGCCCCCTTGAGAGCGGGGGGGTACAATGAGCAGTTCTTC
TRBV2,many,.,TRBJ1-5,CASSEGSSYQPQHF,TGTGCCAGCAGTGAAGGGTCCTCTTATCAGCCCCAGCATTTT
TRBV28,many,.,TRBJ1-2,CASSHDGPTENGYTF,TGTGCCAGCAGTCACGACGGCCCCACTGAGAATGGCTACACCTTC
TRBV6-6,many,TRBD1,TRBJ1-5,CASRTGEGNQPQHF,TGTGCCAGCAGGACAGGGGAAGGCAATCAGCCCCAGCATTTT
TRBV5-8,many,TRBD2,TRBJ2-2,CASSLAPSGMNTGELFF,TGTGCCAGCAGCTTGGCCCCTAGCGGGATGAACACCGGGGAGCTGTTTTTT
TRBV11-2,many,.,TRBJ2-5,CASRTSWETQYF,TGTGCCAGCAGAACTAGCTGGGAGACCCAGTACTTC
TRBV2,many,TRBD2,TRBJ2-7,CASRIRLAHSYEQYF,TGTGCCAGCAGAATCCGACTAGCGCACTCCTACGAGCAGTACTTC
TRBV7-2,many,.,TRBJ1-4,CASSLQGRNNEKLFF,TGTGCCAGCAGCTTACAAGGTCGGAATAATGAAAAACTGTTTTTT
TRBV9,.,TRBD2,TRBJ2-1,CASSIGLATEQFF,TGTGCCAGCAGCATTGGACTAGCGACTGAGCAGTTCTTC
TRBV10-3,many,TRBD1,TRBJ2-2,CAISDNRGQTTGELFF,TGTGCCATCAGTGACAACAGGGGGCAGACCACCGGGGAGCTGTTTTTT
TRBV4-1,many,.,TRBJ2-5,CASSQDLETQYF,TGCGCCAGCAGCCAAGATTTGGAGACCCAGTACTTC
TRBV11-2,few,.,TRBJ1-5,CASSQENQPQHF,TGTGCCAGCAGCCAGGAAAATCAGCCCCAGCATTTT
TRBV20-1,.,.,TRBJ1-1,CSARIPGLREERLKAEAFF,TGCAGTGCTAGAATCCCAGGTTTGAGGGAAGAAAGGCTTAAGGCTGAAGCTTTCTTT
TRBV19,many,TRBD1,TRBJ2-1,CASSGRDRGSYNEQFF,TGTGCCAGTAGTGGCCGGGACAGGGGCTCCTACAATGAGCAGTTCTTC
TRBV20-1,once,.,TRBJ1-1,CSAPRGGSRGTEAFF,TGCAGTGCCCCACGGGGAGGGAGCCGGGGCACTGAAGCTTTCTTT
TRBV25-1,many,.,TRBJ2-5,CASRFGDQETQYF,TGTGCCAGCAGATTCGGCGACCAAGAGACCCAGTACTTC
TRBV11-2,many,TRBD2,TRBJ2-5,CASSLGAAGGGEETQYF,TGTGCCAGCAGCTTAGGGGCAGCGGGAGGTGGGGAAGAGACCCAGTACTTC
TRBV19,many,TRBD1,TRBJ1-2,CASSISPRQGPGYTF,TGTGCCAGTAGTATAAGCCCGAGACAGGGCCCCGGCTACACCTTC
TRBV5-6,many,.,TRBJ1-2,CASSFVDGYTF,TGTGCCAGCAGCTTTGTTGATGGCTACACCTTC
TRBV12-5,.,.,TRBJ1-1,CASGLVTGRWNTEAFF,TGTGCTAGTGGTTTGGTTACGGGACGGTGGAACACTGAAGCTTTCTTT
TRBV4-2,many,.,TRBJ2-2,CASSQDERGRRTGELFF,TGTGCCAGCAGCCAAGATGAACGAGGGAGAAGGACCGGGGAGCTGTTTTTT
TRBV10-2,.,TRBD2,TRBJ2-2,CASRASGNTGELFF,TGCGCCAGCAGGGCTAGCGGGAACACCGGGGAGCTGTTTTTT
TRBV5-5,many,.,TRBJ1-2,CASSPDINNYGYTF,TGTGCCAGCAGTCCGGACATCAATAACTATGGCTACACCTTC
TRBV4-2,.,.,TRBJ2-4,CASSQGQRPQNIQYF,TGTGCCAGCAGCCAAGGGCAGCGCCCCCAAAACATTCAGTACTTC
TRBV11-2,.,.,TRBJ1-1,CASSLEIPEAFF,TGTGCCAGCAGCTTAGAGATCCCTGAAGCTTTCTTT
TRBV19,many,.,TRBJ2-1,CASSNLRAEAYNEQFF,TGTGCCAGTAGTAACCTCAGGGCAGAGGCCTACAATGAGCAGTTCTTC
TRBV4-3,many,.,TRBJ2-3,CASSQDRTTDTQYF,TGCGCCAGCAGCCAAGATCGGACTACAGATACGCAGTATTTT
TRBV4-3,.,.,TRBJ1-4,CASSQYPPFEKLFF,TGCGCCAGCAGCCAATATCCCCCGTTCGAAAAACTGTTTTTT
TRBV10-3,.,.,TRBJ2-7,CAISGGGSGYEQYF,TGTGCCATCAGCGGGGGCGGGAGCGGGTACGAGCAGTACTTC
TRBV2,.,.,TRBJ1-1,CASHLGQTNTEAFF,TGTGCCAGTCATCTTGGACAGACGAACACTGAAGCTTTCTTT
TRBV5-1,many,TRBD2,TRBJ2-2,CASSLESGSHTGELFF,TGCGCCAGCAGCTTGGAAAGCGGGAGTCACACCGGGGAGCTGTTTTTT
TRBV7-7,many,.,TRBJ1-6,CASSAISGESYNSPLHF,TGTGCTAGCAGCGCCATTTCAGGGGAATCCTATAATTCACCCCTCCACTTT
TRBV7-8,many,TRBD2,TRBJ2-7,CASSQTGLAYEQYF,TGTGCCAGCAGCCAAACGGGACTAGCATACGAGCAGTACTTC
TRBV7-9,many,.,TRBJ2-3,CASRQPGGTDTQYF,TGTGCCAGCAGACAGCCGGGAGGCACAGATACGCAGTATTTT
TRBV6-5,.,TRBD1,TRBJ1-1,CASSAGTGMTQGFF,TGTGCCAGCAGTGCCGGGACAGGCATGACCCAAGGTTTCTTT
TRBV29-1,many,.,TRBJ2-1,CSVSWGMGPYNEQFF,TGCAGCGTTAGCTGGGGGATGGGGCCTTACAATGAGCAGTTCTTC
TRBV2,many,.,TRBJ2-5,CASSGIITQETQYF,TGTGCCAGCAGTGGGATCATCACACAAGAGACCCAGTACTTC
TRBV6-5,few,.,TRBJ1-5,CASSRGGSNQPQHF,TGTGCCAGCAGTCGAGGTGGAAGCAATCAGCCCCAGCATTTT
TRBV5-1,many,TRBD1,TRBJ2-1,CASSLDRGPYNEQFF,TGCGCCAGCAGCTTGGACAGGGGACCCTACAATGAGCAGTTCTTC
TRBV20-1,many,.,TRBJ2-3,CSASTWGGSTDTQYF,TGCAGTGCTAGCACGTGGGGCGGGAGCACAGATACGCAGTATTTT